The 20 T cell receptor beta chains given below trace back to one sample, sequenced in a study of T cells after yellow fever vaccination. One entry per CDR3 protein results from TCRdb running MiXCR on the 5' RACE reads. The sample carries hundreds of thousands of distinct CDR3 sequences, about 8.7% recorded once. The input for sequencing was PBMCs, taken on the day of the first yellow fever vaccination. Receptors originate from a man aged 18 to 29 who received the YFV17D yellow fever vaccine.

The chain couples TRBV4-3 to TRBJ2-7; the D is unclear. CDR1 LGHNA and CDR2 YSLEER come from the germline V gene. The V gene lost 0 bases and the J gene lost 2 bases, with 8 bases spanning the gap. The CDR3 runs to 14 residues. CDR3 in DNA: TGCGCCAGCAGCCAAGAGCCGGGCGCCTACGAGCAGTACTTC. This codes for CASSQEPGAYEQYF.

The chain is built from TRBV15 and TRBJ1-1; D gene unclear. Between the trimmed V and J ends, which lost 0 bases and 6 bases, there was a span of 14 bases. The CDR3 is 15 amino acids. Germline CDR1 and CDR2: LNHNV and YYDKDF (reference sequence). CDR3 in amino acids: CATSRDLSGKAEAFF. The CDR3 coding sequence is TGTGCCACCAGCAGAGATCTCTCGGGGAAAGCTGAAGCTTTCTTT.

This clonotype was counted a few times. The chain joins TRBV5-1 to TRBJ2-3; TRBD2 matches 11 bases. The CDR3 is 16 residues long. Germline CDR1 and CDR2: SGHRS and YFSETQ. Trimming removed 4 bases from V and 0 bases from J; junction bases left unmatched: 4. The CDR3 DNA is TGCGCCAGCAGCGACGGGACTAGCGGAAGCACAGATACGCAGTATTTT. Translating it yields CASSDGTSGSTDTQYF.

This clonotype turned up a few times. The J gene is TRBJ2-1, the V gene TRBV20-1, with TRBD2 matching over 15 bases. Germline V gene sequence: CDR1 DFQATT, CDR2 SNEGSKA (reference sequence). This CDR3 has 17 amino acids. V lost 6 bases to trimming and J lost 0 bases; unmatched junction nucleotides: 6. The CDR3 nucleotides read TGCAGTGCCACCGGGACTAGCGGGGGGAGCTCCTACAATGAGCAGTTCTTC. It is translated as CSATGTSGGSSYNEQFF.

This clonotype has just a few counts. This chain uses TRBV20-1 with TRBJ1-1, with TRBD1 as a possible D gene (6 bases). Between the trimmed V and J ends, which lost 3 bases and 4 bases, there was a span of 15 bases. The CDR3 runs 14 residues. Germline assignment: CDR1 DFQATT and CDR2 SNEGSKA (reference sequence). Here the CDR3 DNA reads TGCAGTGCTAGTTTCGCGGGGGCTGGCACTGAAGCTTTCTTT. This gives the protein CSASFAGAGTEAFF.

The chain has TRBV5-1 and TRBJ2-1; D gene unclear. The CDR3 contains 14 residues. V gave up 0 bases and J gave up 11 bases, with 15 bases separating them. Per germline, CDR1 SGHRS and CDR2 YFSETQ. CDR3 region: CASSLESALAKQFF. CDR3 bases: TGCGCCAGCAGCTTGGAATCCGCCCTGGCGAAGCAGTTCTTC. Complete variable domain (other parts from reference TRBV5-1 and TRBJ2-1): KAGVTQTPRYLIKTRGQQVTLSCSPISGHRSVSWYQQTPGQGLQFLFEYFSETQRNKGNFPGRFSGRQFSNSRSEMNVSTLELGDSALYLCASSLESALAKQFFGPGTRLTVL.

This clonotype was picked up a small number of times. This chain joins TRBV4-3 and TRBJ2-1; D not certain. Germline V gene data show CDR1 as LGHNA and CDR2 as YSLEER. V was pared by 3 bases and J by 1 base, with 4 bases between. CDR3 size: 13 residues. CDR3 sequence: CASSQFSYNEQFF. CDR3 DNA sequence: TGCGCCAGCAGCCAGTTTTCCTACAATGAGCAGTTCTTC.

CDR3 bases: TGCAGCGTTATCGCGGTGAGCACAGATACGCAGTATTTT. It is translated as CSVIAVSTDTQYF. The genes are TRBV29-1 and TRBJ2-3; D unclear. Germline V gene lookup returns CDR1 SQVTM and CDR2 ANQGSEA. The CDR3 sequence is 13 residues long. V was pared by 5 bases and J by 0 bases, with 9 bases between.

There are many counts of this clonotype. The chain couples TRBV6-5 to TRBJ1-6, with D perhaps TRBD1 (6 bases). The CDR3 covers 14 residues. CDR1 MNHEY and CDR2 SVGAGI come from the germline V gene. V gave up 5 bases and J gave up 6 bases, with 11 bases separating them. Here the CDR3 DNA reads TGTGCCAGCAGTCTACAGGGACTTAATTCACCCCTCCACTTT. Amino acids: CASSLQGLNSPLHF.

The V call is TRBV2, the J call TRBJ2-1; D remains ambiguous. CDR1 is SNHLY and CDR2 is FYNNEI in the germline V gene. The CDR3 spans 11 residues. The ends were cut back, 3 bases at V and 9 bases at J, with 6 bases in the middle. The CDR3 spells CASSDWGEQFF. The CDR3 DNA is TGTGCCAGCAGTGACTGGGGTGAGCAGTTCTTC. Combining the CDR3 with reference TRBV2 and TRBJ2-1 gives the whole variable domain EPEVTQTPSHQVTQMGQEVILRCVPISNHLYFYWYRQILGQKVEFLVSFYNNEISEKSEIFDDQFSVERPDGSNFTLKIRSTKLEDSAMYFCASSDWGEQFFGPGTRLTVL.

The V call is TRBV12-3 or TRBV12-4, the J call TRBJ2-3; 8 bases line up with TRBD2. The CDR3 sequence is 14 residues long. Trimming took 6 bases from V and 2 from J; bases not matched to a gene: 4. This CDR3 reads CASSQRGTTDTQYF. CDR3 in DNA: TGTGCCAGCAGCCAGCGGGGGACCACAGATACGCAGTATTTT.

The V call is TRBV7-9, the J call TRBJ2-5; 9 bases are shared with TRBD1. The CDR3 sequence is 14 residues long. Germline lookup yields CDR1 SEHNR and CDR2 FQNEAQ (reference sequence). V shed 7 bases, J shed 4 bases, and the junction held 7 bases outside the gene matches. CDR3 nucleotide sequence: TGTGCCAGCAAGCCGGGACAGGGTAGAGAGACCCAGTACTTC. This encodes CASKPGQGRETQYF.

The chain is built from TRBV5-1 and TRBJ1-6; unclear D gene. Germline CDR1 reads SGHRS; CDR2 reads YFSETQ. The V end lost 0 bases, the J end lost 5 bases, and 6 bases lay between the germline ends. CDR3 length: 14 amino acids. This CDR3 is CASSLGIDNSPLHF. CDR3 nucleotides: TGCGCCAGCAGCTTGGGGATTGATAATTCACCCCTCCACTTT.

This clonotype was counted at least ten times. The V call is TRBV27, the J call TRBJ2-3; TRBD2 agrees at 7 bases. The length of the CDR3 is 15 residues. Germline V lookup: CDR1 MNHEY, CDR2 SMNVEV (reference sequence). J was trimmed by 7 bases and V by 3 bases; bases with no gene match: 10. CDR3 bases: TGTGCCAGCAGTTTGTCGGCGGGGGTGCAAAATACGCAGTATTTT. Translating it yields CASSLSAGVQNTQYF.

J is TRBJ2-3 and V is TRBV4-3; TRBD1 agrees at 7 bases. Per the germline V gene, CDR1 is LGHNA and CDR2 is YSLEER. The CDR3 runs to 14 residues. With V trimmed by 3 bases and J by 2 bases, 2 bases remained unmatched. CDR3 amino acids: CASSHDRATDTQYF. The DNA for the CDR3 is TGCGCCAGCAGCCATGACAGGGCCACAGATACGCAGTATTTT.

The CDR3 region has the DNA TGTGCCAGCAGCCCCTGGACAGGGGACGGAAACACCATATATTTT. Amino acids: CASSPWTGDGNTIYF. The rearrangement joins TRBV7-2 to TRBJ1-3; 9 positions match TRBD1. This CDR3 is 15 amino acids long. Per germline, CDR1 SGHTA and CDR2 FQGNSA. V lost 5 bases, J lost 4 bases, and 6 bases stayed unmatched.

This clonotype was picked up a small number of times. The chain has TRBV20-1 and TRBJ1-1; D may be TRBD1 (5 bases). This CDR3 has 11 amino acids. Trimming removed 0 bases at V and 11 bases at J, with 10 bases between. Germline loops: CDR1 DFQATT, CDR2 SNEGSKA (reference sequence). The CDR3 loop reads CSARDEGKAFF. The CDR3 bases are TGCAGTGCTAGAGATGAGGGGAAGGCTTTCTTT.

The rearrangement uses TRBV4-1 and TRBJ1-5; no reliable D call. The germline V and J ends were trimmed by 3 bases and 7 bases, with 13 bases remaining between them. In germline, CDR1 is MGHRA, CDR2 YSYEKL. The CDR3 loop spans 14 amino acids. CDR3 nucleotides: TGCGCCAGCAGCCAGGTGGGTGCTCAACAGCCCCAGCATTTT. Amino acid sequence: CASSQVGAQQPQHF.

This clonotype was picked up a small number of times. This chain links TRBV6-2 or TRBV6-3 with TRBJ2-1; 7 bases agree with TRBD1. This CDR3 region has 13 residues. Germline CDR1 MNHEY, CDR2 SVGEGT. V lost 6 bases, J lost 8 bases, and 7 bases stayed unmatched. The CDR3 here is CASSLLGGYEQFF. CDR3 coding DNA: TGTGCCAGCAGCCTACTAGGGGGCTATGAGCAGTTCTTC.

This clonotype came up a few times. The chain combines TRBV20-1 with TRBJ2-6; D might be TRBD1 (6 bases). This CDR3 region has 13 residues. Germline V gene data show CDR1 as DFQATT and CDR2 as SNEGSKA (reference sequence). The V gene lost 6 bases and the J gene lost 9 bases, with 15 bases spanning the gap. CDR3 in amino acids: CSAPRQEGNVLTF. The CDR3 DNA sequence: TGCAGTGCGCCGCGACAGGAAGGCAACGTCCTGACTTTC.